A single sample is the source of the 5 T cell receptor beta chains below, sequenced in a study of blood T cell repertoires in COVID-19. The assay was immunoSEQ multiplex PCR, and TCRdb's table has in-frame clones only and misses some. The data contain 120,000 to 150,000 clones, approximately 85% of them seen just once; the ten biggest clones take up less than 5%. Sequencing was performed on peripheral blood. These receptors originate from a woman of 80 years or more with acute or convalescent COVID-19.

CDR3 in amino acids: CASSRDRRSSYEQYF. CDR3 coding DNA: TGTGCCAGCAGCAGGGACAGGAGGAGCTCCTACGAGCAGTACTTC. V and J are TRBV5-4 and TRBJ2-7; 8 positions agree with TRBD1. Germline values: CDR1 SGHNT, CDR2 YYREEE (reference sequence). V lost 4 bases, J lost 0 bases, and 6 bases stayed unmatched. CDR3 length: 15 residues.

As concerns this clone: Here the CDR3 omits its conserved ending phenylalanine or tryptophan, so a read error is the likely source. The limits of the CDR3 on the DNA are not certain, so only TCRdb's listed CDR3 is given. The chain combines TRBV19 with TRBJ2-7; the DNA was not compared with TRBD2, the D call given in the table. The CDR3 is 13 amino acids long, termini counted. Germline CDR1 reads LNHDA; CDR2 reads SQIVND (reference sequence). This CDR3 is CASSIDRTRTSSL.

This clone was picked up a small number of times. In DNA, the CDR3 is TGTGCCACCAGTGAATCAGGGGTCTATGGCTACACCTTC. Protein: CATSESGVYGYTF. The rearrangement joins TRBV24-1 to TRBJ1-2, with D possibly being TRBD1 (6 bases). Trimming cost V 4 bases and J 4 bases, with 9 bases left between them. The CDR3 is 13 amino acids. The germline V gene encodes CDR1 KGHDR and CDR2 SFDVKD.

The chain employs TRBV10-3 and TRBJ2-3; possible D gene TRBD2, 6 bases. This CDR3 is 17 amino acids long. With 1 base removed from V and 0 bases from J, the gap between germline ends came to 14 bases. In germline, CDR1 is ENHRY, CDR2 SYGVKD. The CDR3 here is CAISEFHGAGSTDTQYF. The CDR3 nucleotides read TGTGCCATCAGTGAGTTTCATGGGGCGGGAAGCACAGATACGCAGTATTTT.

V usage is TRBV27 and J usage is TRBJ2-5, with TRBD2 matching 12 bases. V was clipped by 6 bases and J by 7 bases; unmatched bases: 12. The CDR3 is 16 residues long. The germline CDR1 and CDR2 sequences are MNHEY and SMNVEV (reference sequence). CDR3 nucleotides: TGTGCCAGCAGGCAACTAGCGGGGGGCCTCCGATGGACCCAGTACTTC. It is translated as CASRQLAGGLRWTQYF.